This T cell receptor beta chain was captured in a study of T cells after yellow fever vaccination. Study in general: Fractions containing few cells were prepared with SMART-Seq v4 Ultra Low Input. Points from the study as a whole: Abundant bulk-population clonotypes could contaminate the FACS-sorted repertoires.

The CDR3 length is 17 residues. V shed 1 base and J 5 bases; nucleotides not matched to a gene: 7. CDR1 and CDR2 (germline): SGHVS, FQNEAQ. Many counts were recorded for this clonotype. Its antigen is not known. TCRdb used MiXCR to reprocess the 5' RACE reads, holding one entry per CDR3 protein. In the table there are 400,000 to 650,000 distinct CDR3 sequences, 21% of which are singletons. The chain uses TRBV7-8 and TRBJ2-3; 12 bases are a match to TRBD1. The TCR was taken from a man aged 18 to 29 who received the YFV17D yellow fever vaccine. Sequencing was performed on PBMCs, taken around 3 weeks after the first yellow fever vaccination. The CDR3 DNA is TGTGCCAGCAGCTTAGTGAGGGACAGGGGGCGTGAAGATACGCAGTATTTT. It specifies CASSLVRDRGREDTQYF.